These T cell receptor beta chains were read from a single sample in a study of shared clonotypes between healthy human individuals. The data were produced by immunoSEQ multiplex PCR, yet TCRdb's version contains in-frame clones alone and is incomplete. The sample includes around 2.3 million clones, 95% of them seen just once. Sequences were obtained from naive CD4+ T cells sorted from blood. These receptors were obtained from a man aged 18 to 29 in good health. The CDR3 runs from the conserved cysteine through the conserved F or W. D genes are given only for firm matches. Clone size is given for some rows only: seen once, a few or many times, or a class if the clone is expanded.

v_call: TRBV5-1
clone_size: NA
j_call: TRBJ2-7
d_call: NA
cdr3_nt: TGCGCCAGCAGCTTGGCCGCGGGAATTCCCTACGAGCAGTACTTC
cdr3_aa: CASSLAAGIPYEQYF

v_call: TRBV7-8
clone_size: NA
j_call: TRBJ2-7
d_call: NA
cdr3_nt: TGTGCCAGCAATCGGGACTCCTACGAGCAGTACTTC
cdr3_aa: CASNRDSYEQYF

v_call: TRBV18
clone_size: NA
j_call: TRBJ1-4
d_call: TRBD1
cdr3_nt: TGTGCCAGCTCGCTACAGGGGGCAGGAGAAAAACTGTTTTTT
cdr3_aa: CASSLQGAGEKLFF

v_call: TRBV6-6
clone_size: NA
j_call: TRBJ1-1
d_call: NA
cdr3_nt: TGTGCCAGCAGTTACTCGCGTACAGGGAACACTGAAGCTTTCTTT
cdr3_aa: CASSYSRTGNTEAFF

v_call: TRBV5-1
clone_size: NA
j_call: TRBJ1-2
d_call: NA
cdr3_nt: TGCGCCAGCAGCTTGGCCAGGCAGGGTCTAGCTAACTATGGCTACACCTTC
cdr3_aa: CASSLARQGLANYGYTF

v_call: TRBV7-9
clone_size: once
j_call: TRBJ1-6
d_call: NA
cdr3_nt: TGTGCCAGCAGCTTTGGACAGAGTTATAATTCACCCCTCCACTTT
cdr3_aa: CASSFGQSYNSPLHF

v_call: TRBV7-3
clone_size: NA
j_call: TRBJ2-7
d_call: NA
cdr3_nt: TGTGCCAGCAGCCCCCAGGTGGGCCTCTACGAGCAGTACTTC
cdr3_aa: CASSPQVGLYEQYF

v_call: TRBV7-9
clone_size: NA
j_call: TRBJ1-2
d_call: NA
cdr3_nt: TGTGCCAGCAGCTTAGGAGAGCAAGGTGGCTACACCTTC
cdr3_aa: CASSLGEQGGYTF

v_call: TRBV4-2
clone_size: once
j_call: TRBJ2-7
d_call: TRBD2
cdr3_nt: TGTGCCAGCAGCCGCCCCCAGACTAGCGGCACCTACGAGCAGTACTTC
cdr3_aa: CASSRPQTSGTYEQYF

v_call: TRBV7-9
clone_size: NA
j_call: TRBJ1-6
d_call: NA
cdr3_nt: TGTGCCAGCAGCACCCAGGGTTGGGCGCTGGGACCCCTCCACTTT
cdr3_aa: CASSTQGWALGPLHF

v_call: TRBV7-9
clone_size: NA
j_call: TRBJ2-7
d_call: NA
cdr3_nt: TGTGCCAGCAGCTTACTGGGCAGGGACGAGCAGTACTTC
cdr3_aa: CASSLLGRDEQYF

v_call: TRBV30
clone_size: NA
j_call: TRBJ2-3
d_call: TRBD2
cdr3_nt: TGTGCCTGGAGTCACGGAGCGGGATACGTCCCAGATACGCAGTATTTT
cdr3_aa: CAWSHGAGYVPDTQYF

v_call: TRBV7-9
clone_size: NA
j_call: TRBJ1-1
d_call: TRBD1
cdr3_nt: TGTGCCAGCAGCTACAAGCAAAACAGGGGAAACACTGAAGCTTTCTTT
cdr3_aa: CASSYKQNRGNTEAFF

v_call: TRBV5-1
clone_size: NA
j_call: TRBJ2-1
d_call: NA
cdr3_nt: TGCGCCAGCAGCTCGGACAGCCCACACTACAATGAGCAGTTCTTC
cdr3_aa: CASSSDSPHYNEQFF

v_call: TRBV6-6
clone_size: NA
j_call: TRBJ1-2
d_call: NA
cdr3_nt: TGTGCCAGCAGTGGCAAGGAGGGCTACACCTTC
cdr3_aa: CASSGKEGYTF

v_call: TRBV18
clone_size: NA
j_call: TRBJ2-3
d_call: NA
cdr3_nt: TGTGCCAGCTCGGACTACGCAGATACGCAGTATTTT
cdr3_aa: CASSDYADTQYF

v_call: TRBV18
clone_size: NA
j_call: TRBJ1-2
d_call: NA
cdr3_nt: TGTGCCAGCTCACCATATGGAGATGGCTACACCTTC
cdr3_aa: CASSPYGDGYTF